Below, 8 T cell receptor beta chains from the same sample are listed, as sequenced in a study of T cell responses to AZD1222 COVID-19 vaccine. Clones were sequenced by immunoSEQ multiplex PCR, and TCRdb holds only the in-frame ones, with some missing. The table records around 150,000 clones, over 75% of them present only once. This material consisted of peripheral blood, taken 28 days after the second AZD1222 dose. The source of these receptors is an adult who received the AZD1222 COVID-19 vaccine.

The V and J genes are TRBV27 and TRBJ2-2, with D unresolved. Germline V gene sequence: CDR1 MNHEY, CDR2 SMNVEV (reference sequence). The CDR3 runs 15 residues. With 2 bases removed from V and 4 bases from J, the gap between germline ends came to 11 bases. The CDR3 here is CASSLSRTGTGELFF. Here the CDR3 DNA reads TGTGCCAGCAGTTTAAGCCGGACGGGCACCGGGGAGCTGTTTTTT.

The rearrangement links TRBV6-5 to TRBJ1-2, with D unresolved. Germline CDR1 MNHEY, CDR2 SVGAGI. The CDR3 has 11 amino acids. V was shortened by 8 bases and J by 5 bases, with 9 bases between the two germline ends. The CDR3 sequence is CASGSAYGYTF. The CDR3 DNA reads TGTGCCAGCGGCTCAGCGTATGGCTACACCTTC.

The gene calls are TRBV5-1 and TRBJ1-2; 9 bases agree with TRBD1. This CDR3 has 15 amino acids. Germline CDR1 SGHRS, CDR2 YFSETQ. The junction had 10 bases not matched to a gene; V was cut back by 4 bases and J by 6 bases. CDR3 bases: TGCGCCAGCAGCACAACAGGGGGCGATGTCGATGGCTACACCTTC. This gives the protein CASSTTGGDVDGYTF.

This chain uses TRBV6-6 with TRBJ2-3, with D perhaps given as TRBD1 or TRBD2 (5 bases each). The V gene lost 4 bases and the J gene lost 6 bases, with 14 bases spanning the gap. Germline CDR1 MNHNY, CDR2 SVGAGI (reference sequence). The CDR3 length is 14 residues. CDR3 sequence reads: CASSWGSQTDTQYF. In nucleotides, the CDR3 is TGTGCCAGCAGTTGGGGGAGTCAGACCGATACGCAGTATTTT.

This rearrangement joins TRBV7-8 to TRBJ2-1; maybe TRBD1 (6 bases). V lost 3 bases, J lost 8 bases, and 23 bases lay in between. Per germline, CDR1 SGHVS and CDR2 FQNEAQ. The CDR3 loop spans 17 amino acids. Written as DNA, the CDR3 is TGTGCCAGCAGCTTGTTCTGGGTAATCGGCAGGGGTGATGAGCAGTTCTTC. This codes for CASSLFWVIGRGDEQFF. The full variable domain, in which reference TRBV7-8 and TRBJ2-1 provide the parts outside the CDR3, is GAGVSQSPRYKVAKRGQDVALRCDPISGHVSLFWYQQALGQGPEFLTYFQNEAQLDKSGLPSDRFFAERPEGSVSTLKIQRTQQEDSAVYLCASSLFWVIGRGDEQFFGPGTRLTVL.

The V gene is TRBV19, the J gene TRBJ2-5, with D uncertain. The V gene's germline CDR1 is LNHDA and CDR2 SQIVND (reference sequence). CDR3 size: 12 residues. Trimming shortened V by 8 bases and J by 0 bases, and 7 bases separated the two germline ends. CDR3 residues: CASGEYQETQYF. CDR3 sequence (DNA): TGTGCCAGTGGAGAGTACCAAGAGACCCAGTACTTC.

The V and J genes are TRBV20-1 and TRBJ1-6, with TRBD1 matching over 7 bases. Germline V gives CDR1 DFQATT, CDR2 SNEGSKA (reference sequence). CDR3 length: 16 amino acids. With 3 bases clipped from V and 2 bases from J, the junction kept 7 bases outside the gene matches. The CDR3 nucleotides read TGCAGTGCTAGTAGACAGGGTATCACCTATAATTCACCCCTCCACTTT. It encodes CSASRQGITYNSPLHF.

This clone was seen once. The chain uses TRBV4-1 and TRBJ1-5; no clear D gene. V lost 0 bases and J 7 bases, leaving 10 bases between the germline ends. Germline CDR1 MGHRA, CDR2 YSYEKL. The CDR3 sequence is 14 residues long. The CDR3 reads CASSQDRLPQPQHF. DNA for the CDR3: TGCGCCAGCAGCCAAGATAGGCTACCCCAGCCCCAGCATTTT.